This entry features one T cell receptor beta chain sequence. This specimen comes from a study of blood T cell repertoires in COVID-19. Overall study: Researchers got acute and convalescent COVID-19 samples from the United States, Italy and Spain.

CDR1 is MDHEN, CDR2 SYDVKM, per germline. Trimming cost V 7 bases and J 0 bases; bases outside gene matches: 9. The CDR3 consists of 15 residues. The method was immunoSEQ multiplex PCR; TCRdb's version includes in-frame clones alone and lacks a portion of them. This table has approximately 200,000 clones, 70% to 90% appearing once. This TCR came from a man in his 60s with acute or convalescent COVID-19. Sequencing used peripheral blood. The rearrangement links TRBV28 to TRBJ2-7; TRBD2 agrees at 7 bases. The CDR3, as DNA: TGTGCCAGCACCAGCCGGCGGGAGTACTCCTACGAGCAGTACTTC. The encoded protein is CASTSRREYSYEQYF.